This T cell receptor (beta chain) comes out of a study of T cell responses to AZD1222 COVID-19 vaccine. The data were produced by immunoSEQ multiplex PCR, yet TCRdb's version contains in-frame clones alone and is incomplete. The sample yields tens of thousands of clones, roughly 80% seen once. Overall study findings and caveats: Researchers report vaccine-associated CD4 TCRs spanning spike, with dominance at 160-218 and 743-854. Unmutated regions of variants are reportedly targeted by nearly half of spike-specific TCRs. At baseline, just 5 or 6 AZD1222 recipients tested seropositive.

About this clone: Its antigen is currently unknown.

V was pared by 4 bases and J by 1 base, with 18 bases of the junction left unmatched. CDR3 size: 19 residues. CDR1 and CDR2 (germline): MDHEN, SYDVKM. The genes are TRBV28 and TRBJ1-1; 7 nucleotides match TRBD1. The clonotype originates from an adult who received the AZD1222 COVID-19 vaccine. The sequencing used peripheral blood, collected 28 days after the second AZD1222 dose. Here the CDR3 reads CASSYPLQTGVGANTEAFF. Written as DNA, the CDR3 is TGTGCCAGCAGTTACCCCCTCCAAACAGGGGTGGGCGCGAACACTGAAGCTTTCTTT.